Shown below are 32 T cell receptor beta chains from a single sample sequenced in a study of blood T cell repertoires in COVID-19. Profiling relied on immunoSEQ multiplex PCR, and the TCRdb table lists in-frame clones only, not all of them. The sample lists roughly 200,000 clones, nearly 90% seen once, with roughly 12% in the top ten. Material for sequencing was peripheral blood. The receptors come from a young woman who had recovered from COVID-19.

The V gene is TRBV6-1, the J gene TRBJ2-7, with 8 bases fitting TRBD2. This CDR3 comprises 11 residues. Germline CDR1 MNHNS, CDR2 SASEGT. The V and J ends lost 8 bases and 3 bases, in that order; junction bases with no gene match: 0. This CDR3 reads CASLAGYEQYF. In nucleotides, the CDR3 is TGTGCCAGCCTAGCGGGCTACGAGCAGTACTTC.

The V gene is TRBV28, the J gene TRBJ2-3; D ambiguous. Trimming shortened V by 2 bases and J by 4 bases, and 7 bases separated the two germline ends. Germline values: CDR1 MDHEN, CDR2 SYDVKM. The CDR3 sequence is 13 residues long. CDR3 amino acids: CASSLQTPDTQYF. DNA of the CDR3: TGTGCCAGCAGTTTACAAACTCCAGATACGCAGTATTTT.

The chain links TRBV20-1 to TRBJ2-5; D is undetermined. Trimming removed 4 bases at V and 4 bases at J, with 4 bases between. This CDR3 is built from 10 residues. The germline V gene has CDR1 DFQATT and CDR2 SNEGSKA (reference sequence). The CDR3 reads CSANRETQYF. The CDR3 coding sequence is TGCAGTGCTAATCGAGAGACCCAGTACTTC.

V is TRBV6-5 and J is TRBJ2-7; D is perhaps TRBD2 (5 bases). The CDR3 consists of 16 residues. Germline CDR1 reads MNHEY; CDR2 reads SVGAGI. The V end was cut by 8 bases, the J end by 3 bases, with 23 bases between. DNA of the CDR3: TGTGCCAGCCGTTGGGCATCTGGAGGCCCCCTCTACGAGCAGTACTTC. Encoded protein: CASRWASGGPLYEQYF.

This clone occurred once. The rearrangement links TRBV27 to TRBJ2-1, with D tentatively TRBD2 (5 bases). The CDR3 length is 12 residues. CDR1 and CDR2 (germline): MNHEY, SMNVEV (reference sequence). Trimming left V 3 bases short and J 7 bases short, with 7 bases between. DNA for the CDR3: TGTGCCAGCAGTTTTTTAGCGAATGAGCAGTTCTTC. It codes for CASSFLANEQFF.

The gene calls are TRBV19 and TRBJ2-3, with 7 bases that match TRBD2. Germline V gene sequence: CDR1 LNHDA, CDR2 SQIVND (reference sequence). The CDR3 spans 15 residues. V lost 3 bases to trimming and J lost 2 bases; unmatched junction nucleotides: 5. In DNA form, the CDR3 reads TGTGCCAGTAGTATGAGGCGGGGGTACACAGATACGCAGTATTTT. Amino acid sequence: CASSMRRGYTDTQYF. Full variable domain (rest looked up from reference TRBV19 and TRBJ2-3): DGGITQSPKYLFRKEGQNVTLSCEQNLNHDAMYWYRQDPGQGLRLIYYSQIVNDFQKGDIAEGYSVSREKKESFPLTVTSAQKNPTAFYLCASSMRRGYTDTQYFGPGTRLTVL.

The rearrangement uses TRBV28 and TRBJ2-3, with D possibly matching TRBD2 (7 bases). The CDR3 is 15 residues long. Trimming took 3 bases from V and 3 from J, leaving 13 bases between them. Germline values: CDR1 MDHEN, CDR2 SYDVKM. The DNA for the CDR3 is TGTGCCAGCAGTTTCGGGGGGCTTCGGACAGATACGCAGTATTTT. Translation gives CASSFGGLRTDTQYF.

This chain connects TRBV2 to TRBJ1-1, with 7 bases aligning to TRBD1. The germline gives CDR1 SNHLY, CDR2 FYNNEI. Trimming at V came to 1 base and at J to 1 base, leaving 3 bases not matched to a gene. CDR3 length: 15 residues. CDR3 nucleotides: TGTGCCAGCAGTGAAGAGGGACAGAGGAACACTGAAGCTTTCTTT. It specifies CASSEEGQRNTEAFF.

This clone was detected a few times. This rearrangement joins TRBV5-1 to TRBJ2-6; a possible D gene is TRBD1 (5 bases). The length of the CDR3 is 18 residues. In germline, CDR1 is SGHRS, CDR2 YFSETQ. Deletions cut 4 bases from V and 1 base from J, with 18 bases between. The DNA of the CDR3 is TGCGCCAGCAGCAGGGGCCCAATCTTAGCTTCTGGGGCCAACGTCCTGACTTTC. As protein: CASSRGPILASGANVLTF.

The CDR3 is CASSRRTGQGKFGETQYF. The DNA for the CDR3 is TGTGCCAGCTCCCGAAGAACAGGGCAGGGGAAGTTTGGAGAGACCCAGTACTTC. The genes are TRBV18 and TRBJ2-5; maybe TRBD1 (6 bases). This CDR3 is 18 amino acids long. CDR1 and CDR2 from the germline V gene are KGHSH and LQKENI. V was clipped by 6 bases and J by 4 bases, with 27 bases between them.

The chain recombines TRBV6-5 with TRBJ2-7; 7 bases align to TRBD1. The CDR3 contains 14 residues. J was trimmed by 2 bases and V by 1 base; bases with no gene match: 2. The germline V gene has CDR1 MNHEY and CDR2 SVGAGI. CDR3: CASSYYGTAYEQYF. CDR3 DNA sequence: TGTGCCAGCAGTTACTACGGGACAGCCTACGAGCAGTACTTC.

This clone was picked up one time. The genes are TRBV6-6 and TRBJ1-2, with D possibly being TRBD1 (6 bases). Deletions cut 2 bases from V and 4 bases from J, with 11 bases between. The length of the CDR3 is 14 residues. Germline lookup yields CDR1 MNHNY and CDR2 SVGAGI (reference sequence). In DNA form, the CDR3 reads TGTGCCAGCAGTTACCAGACAGGAGGCTATGGCTACACCTTC. Amino acid sequence: CASSYQTGGYGYTF.

This chain links TRBV14 with TRBJ2-3; TRBD1 agrees at 7 bases. The length of the CDR3 is 15 residues. J lost 2 bases, V lost 3 bases, and 5 bases had no gene match. Germline V lookup: CDR1 SGHDN, CDR2 FVKESK. The CDR3 here is CASSQTGYHTDTQYF. CDR3 nucleotide sequence: TGTGCCAGCAGCCAGACAGGGTACCACACAGATACGCAGTATTTT.

V usage is TRBV7-6 and J usage is TRBJ1-1; 7 bases agree with TRBD1. V dropped 8 bases and J dropped 5; count of bases not matched to a gene: 5. This CDR3 is 12 amino acids long. Germline lookup yields CDR1 SGHVS and CDR2 FNYEAQ. Written as DNA, the CDR3 is TGTGCCAGCCAGGGGGTGACGACTGAAGCTTTCTTT. This sequence encodes CASQGVTTEAFF.

The V gene is TRBV29-1, the J gene TRBJ2-1, with D possibly TRBD2 on 5 matching bases. This CDR3 comprises 11 residues. The V and J ends lost 7 bases and 7 bases respectively, with 11 bases between them. The germline gives CDR1 SQVTM, CDR2 ANQGSEA. CDR3 nucleotide sequence: TGCAGCGCCTTTCGGGGAAATGAGCAGTTCTTC. Translated: CSAFRGNEQFF.

The rearrangement uses TRBV6-5 and TRBJ1-2; D possibly corresponds to TRBD1 (5 bases). The CDR3 consists of 16 residues. Trimming cost V 0 bases and J 2 bases, with 13 bases left between them. The germline CDR1 and CDR2 sequences are MNHEY and SVGAGI. CDR3 coding DNA: TGTGCCAGCAGTTACTCGTTTGTCGGGGGGAACTATGGCTACACCTTC. Encoded protein: CASSYSFVGGNYGYTF.

The chain is built from TRBV6-1 and TRBJ1-2; D not resolved. The V end was cut by 2 bases, the J end by 2 bases, with 6 bases between. The CDR3 runs to 13 residues. Germline values: CDR1 MNHNS, CDR2 SASEGT. The CDR3 here is CASSETVNYGYTF. The CDR3 DNA follows: TGTGCCAGCAGTGAAACAGTAAACTATGGCTACACCTTC.

V is TRBV7-2 and J is TRBJ1-4, with a possible D match to TRBD1 (6 bases). CDR3 length: 14 amino acids. The V end was cut by 8 bases, the J end by 2 bases, with 12 bases between. Germline CDR1 is SGHTA and CDR2 is FQGNSA. The CDR3 bases are TGTGCCAGCCGCACAGGGCCGACTAATGAAAAACTGTTTTTT. This gives the protein CASRTGPTNEKLFF.

The chain employs TRBV7-2 and TRBJ2-7; no firm D call. The CDR3 runs to 15 residues. V was shortened by 1 base and J by 0 bases, with 10 bases between the two germline ends. Germline CDR1 and CDR2: SGHTA and FQGNSA. For the CDR3, the DNA is TGTGCCAGCAGCTTAGTTCCGTTGAGCTCCTACGAGCAGTACTTC. Residues: CASSLVPLSSYEQYF.

The genes are TRBV19 and TRBJ1-6, with D unclear. CDR3 length: 12 amino acids. Germline V gene data show CDR1 as LNHDA and CDR2 as SQIVND (reference sequence). The germline V and J ends were trimmed by 9 bases and 6 bases, with 9 bases remaining between them. CDR3 protein: CASQQVNSPLHF. The DNA for the CDR3 is TGTGCCAGCCAGCAGGTTAATTCACCCCTCCACTTT.

The genes are TRBV7-2 and TRBJ2-7; TRBD2 agrees at 9 bases. This CDR3 region has 15 residues. Trimming removed 3 bases from V and 2 bases from J; junction bases left unmatched: 5. Germline values: CDR1 SGHTA, CDR2 FQGNSA. Here the CDR3 DNA reads TGTGCCAGCAGCTTTTTAGCGGGAGATCCCTACGAGCAGTACTTC. Translating it yields CASSFLAGDPYEQYF.

This chain connects TRBV11-3 to TRBJ2-1; D ambiguous. The CDR3 sequence is 15 residues long. Trimming left V 5 bases short and J 0 bases short, with 11 bases between. The V gene's germline CDR1 is SGHNT and CDR2 YENEEA. The CDR3 DNA reads as TGTGCCAGCAGCACAAACTATCTCTCCTACAATGAGCAGTTCTTC. Encoded protein: CASSTNYLSYNEQFF.

The gene calls are TRBV9 and TRBJ2-2, with a tentative D call TRBD1 (6 bases). The V end was cut by 1 base, the J end by 0 bases, with 10 bases between. The CDR3 totals 16 residues. Germline assignment: CDR1 SGDLS and CDR2 YYNGEE. CDR3 bases: TGTGCCAGCAGCGTAAATCCAGGGGCGAACACCGGGGAGCTGTTTTTT. Translation: CASSVNPGANTGELFF.

The rearrangement joins TRBV24-1 to TRBJ2-5, with 14 bases that match TRBD2. CDR3 size: 17 residues. The V gene end was trimmed by 4 bases and the J gene end by 4 bases; junction bases not matched to a gene: 7. Germline V gives CDR1 KGHDR, CDR2 SFDVKD. The CDR3 DNA reads as TGTGCCACCAGTGACCTGGGACTAGCGGGAGAGAGAGAGACCCAGTACTTC. This gives the protein CATSDLGLAGERETQYF.

This rearrangement joins TRBV4-3 to TRBJ1-5, with a weak D call TRBD1 (5 bases). Germline V CDR1 and CDR2: LGHNA, YSLEER. The CDR3 is made up of 15 amino acids. The ends were cut back, 5 bases at V and 0 bases at J, with 11 bases in the middle. The CDR3 loop is CASSASDSSNQPQHF. The DNA for the CDR3 is TGCGCCAGCAGCGCCTCCGACAGTAGCAATCAGCCCCAGCATTTT.

The chain joins TRBV4-1 to TRBJ2-1; TRBD2 agrees at 8 bases. The CDR3 is made up of 16 amino acids. With V trimmed by 1 base and J by 6 bases, 8 bases remained unmatched. Germline CDR1 and CDR2: MGHRA and YSYEKL. CDR3 loop: CASSQGTGLAGNEQFF. The CDR3, as DNA: TGCGCCAGCAGCCAAGGAACCGGACTAGCCGGCAATGAGCAGTTCTTC.

J is TRBJ1-5 and V is TRBV18, with 7 bases aligning to TRBD1. This CDR3 is built from 17 residues. Germline trimming cut 4 bases from V and 6 bases from J; bases unmatched to any gene: 15. Per the germline V gene, CDR1 is KGHSH and CDR2 is LQKENI. CDR3 loop: CASSRTGWAGEGQPQHF. As DNA, the CDR3 is TGTGCCAGCTCACGGACAGGATGGGCAGGTGAGGGTCAGCCCCAGCATTTT. The full variable domain, with the rest looked up from reference TRBV18 and TRBJ1-5, is NAGVMQNPRHLVRRRGQEARLRCSPMKGHSHVYWYRQLPEEGLKFMVYLQKENIIDESGMPKERFSAEFPKEGPSILRIQQVVRGDSAAYFCASSRTGWAGEGQPQHFGDGTRLSIL.

This clone was detected once. The chain uses TRBV4-1 and TRBJ2-2; 7 nucleotides agree with TRBD2. The V gene's germline CDR1 is MGHRA and CDR2 YSYEKL. CDR3 length equals 18 residues. The V gene end was trimmed by 1 base and the J gene end by 1 base; junction bases not matched to a gene: 9. DNA of the CDR3: TGCGCCAGCAGCCAAGTATGGCTAGCGGTATTGAACACCGGGGAGCTGTTTTTT. This sequence encodes CASSQVWLAVLNTGELFF.

This chain connects TRBV7-6 to TRBJ1-2, with TRBD1 matching 7 bases. This CDR3 is built from 15 residues. Germline V gene sequence: CDR1 SGHVS, CDR2 FNYEAQ. V trimming: 5 bases; J trimming: 8 bases; junction bases outside the gene matches: 14. The CDR3 bases are TGTGCCAGCAGCCCTCAGACAGGGAACCCGGGAGGCTACACCTTC. This codes for CASSPQTGNPGGYTF.

The chain carries TRBV6-7 and TRBJ2-5, with D uncertain. TRBV6-7 is labeled an ORF, and its function is uncertain. The V and J ends lost 9 bases and 1 base respectively, with 15 bases between them. The CDR3 totals 14 residues. CDR3 residues: CARKLRGTQETQYF. CDR3 in DNA: TGTGCCAGAAAACTTCGCGGCACCCAAGAGACCCAGTACTTC.

The rearrangement uses TRBV7-9 and TRBJ1-1, with 7 bases matching TRBD1. The CDR3 loop spans 17 amino acids. With V trimmed by 5 bases and J by 4 bases, 16 bases remained unmatched. Per the germline V gene, CDR1 is SEHNR and CDR2 is FQNEAQ (reference sequence). Here the CDR3 DNA reads TGTGCCAGCAGCACGGACAGGACTCCGAGGGGGAGCACTGAAGCTTTCTTT. Protein product: CASSTDRTPRGSTEAFF.

The chain links TRBV28 to TRBJ2-3, with unresolved D. Germline CDR1 MDHEN, CDR2 SYDVKM. This CDR3 has 12 residues. V lost 2 bases and J lost 7, with 7 bases in between. CDR3 sequence reads: CASSLRVNTQYF. DNA for the CDR3: TGTGCCAGCAGTTTACGGGTTAATACGCAGTATTTT. Combining the CDR3 with reference TRBV28 and TRBJ2-3 gives the whole variable domain DVKVTQSSRYLVKRTGEKVFLECVQDMDHENMFWYRQDPGLGLRLIYFSYDVKMKEKGDIPEGYSVSREKKERFSLILESASTNQTSMYLCASSLRVNTQYFGPGTRLTVL.